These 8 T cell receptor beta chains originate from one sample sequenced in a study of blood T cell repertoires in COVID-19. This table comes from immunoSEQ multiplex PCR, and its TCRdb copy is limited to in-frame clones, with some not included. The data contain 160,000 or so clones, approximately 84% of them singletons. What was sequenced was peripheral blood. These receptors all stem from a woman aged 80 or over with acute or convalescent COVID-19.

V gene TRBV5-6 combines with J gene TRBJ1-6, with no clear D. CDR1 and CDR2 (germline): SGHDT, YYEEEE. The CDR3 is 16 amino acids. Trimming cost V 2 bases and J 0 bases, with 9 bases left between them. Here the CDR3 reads CASSFTGDSYNSPLHF. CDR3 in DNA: TGTGCCAGCAGCTTTACCGGGGACTCCTATAATTCACCCCTCCACTTT.

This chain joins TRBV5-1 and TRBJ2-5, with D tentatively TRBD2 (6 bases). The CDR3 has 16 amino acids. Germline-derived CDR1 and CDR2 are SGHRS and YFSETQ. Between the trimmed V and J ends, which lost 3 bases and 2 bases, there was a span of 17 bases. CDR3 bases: TGCGCCAGCAGCTATACCCGGGGACTGGGACAAGAGACCCAGTACTTC. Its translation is CASSYTRGLGQETQYF.

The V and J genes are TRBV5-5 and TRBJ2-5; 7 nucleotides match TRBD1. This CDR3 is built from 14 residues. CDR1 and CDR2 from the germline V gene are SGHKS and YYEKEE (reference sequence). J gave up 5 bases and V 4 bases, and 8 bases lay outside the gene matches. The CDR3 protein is CASSVTGFSETQYF. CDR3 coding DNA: TGTGCCAGCAGCGTGACAGGGTTTAGTGAGACCCAGTACTTC.

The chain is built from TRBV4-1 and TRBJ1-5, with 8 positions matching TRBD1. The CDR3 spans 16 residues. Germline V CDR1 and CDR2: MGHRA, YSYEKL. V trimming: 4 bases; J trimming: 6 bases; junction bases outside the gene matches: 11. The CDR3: CASSLSARTGLQPQHF. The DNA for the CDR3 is TGCGCCAGCAGCCTTTCGGCCCGGACAGGGCTTCAGCCCCAGCATTTT.

CDR3 sequence (DNA): TGTGCCAGTAGTAGATCTAGCGGGGGCCCCCCTTACAATGAGCAGTTCTTC. Its protein is CASSRSSGGPPYNEQFF. The V gene is TRBV19, the J gene TRBJ2-1; TRBD2 matches at 10 bases. Germline trimming cut 4 bases from V and 4 bases from J; bases unmatched to any gene: 10. Germline V CDR1 and CDR2: LNHDA, SQIVND (reference sequence). The CDR3 extends over 17 amino acids.

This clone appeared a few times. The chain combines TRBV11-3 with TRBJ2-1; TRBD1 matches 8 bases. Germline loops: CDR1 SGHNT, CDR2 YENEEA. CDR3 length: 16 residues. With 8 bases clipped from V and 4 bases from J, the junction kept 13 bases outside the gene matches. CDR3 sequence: CASGESGTGVYNEQFF. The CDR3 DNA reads TGTGCCAGCGGTGAATCCGGGACAGGAGTATACAATGAGCAGTTCTTC.

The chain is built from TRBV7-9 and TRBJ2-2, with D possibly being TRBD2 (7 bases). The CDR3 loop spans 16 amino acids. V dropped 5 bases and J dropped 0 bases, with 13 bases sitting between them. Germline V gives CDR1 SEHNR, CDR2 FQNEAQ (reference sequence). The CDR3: CASSRGGGANTGELFF. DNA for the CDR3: TGTGCCAGCAGCCGTGGAGGGGGGGCGAACACCGGGGAGCTGTTTTTT.

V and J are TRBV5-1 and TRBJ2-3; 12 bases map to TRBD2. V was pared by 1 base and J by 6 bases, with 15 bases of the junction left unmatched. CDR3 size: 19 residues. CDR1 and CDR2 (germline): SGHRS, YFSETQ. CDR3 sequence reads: CASSLSPYSSGGAGDTQYF. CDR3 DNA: TGCGCCAGCAGCTTGTCCCCCTATTCTAGCGGGGGGGCCGGGGATACGCAGTATTTT.